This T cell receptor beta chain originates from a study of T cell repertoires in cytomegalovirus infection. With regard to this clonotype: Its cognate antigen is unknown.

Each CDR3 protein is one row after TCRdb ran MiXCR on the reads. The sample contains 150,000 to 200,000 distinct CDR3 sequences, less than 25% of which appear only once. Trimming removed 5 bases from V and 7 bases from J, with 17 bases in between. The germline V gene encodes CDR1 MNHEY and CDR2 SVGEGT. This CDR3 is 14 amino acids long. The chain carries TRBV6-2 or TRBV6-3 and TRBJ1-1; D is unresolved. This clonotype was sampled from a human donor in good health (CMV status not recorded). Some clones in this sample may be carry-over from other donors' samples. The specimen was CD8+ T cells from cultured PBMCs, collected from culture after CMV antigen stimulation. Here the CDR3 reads CASSRATSPIEAFF. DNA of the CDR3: TGTGCCAGCAGTCGCGCTACAAGCCCCATTGAAGCTTTCTTT.